These T cell receptor beta chains were read from a single sample in a study of response to subunit inactivated influenza vaccine. Each CDR3 protein gets one entry after TCRdb re-called the RT-PCR reads with MiXCR. This sample yields a few hundred thousand distinct CDR3 sequences, of which about 15% are seen a single time; 11% belongs to the top ten. The sample consisted of PBMCs from blood, taken roughly 13 days after vaccination. These receptors originate from a man aged 50-59 years who received an inactivated influenza vaccine. CDR3s include the opening cysteine and the closing phenylalanine or tryptophan. Fields, in order: clone size, J gene, D gene, V gene, CDR3 DNA, CDR3 protein. A D gene is named only where the DNA matches it firmly. Size tells how often a clone was seen (once, few, many) or the class of an expanded clone, and some rows leave it out.

>.|TRBJ2-6|TRBD1|TRBV10-3
TGTGCCATCAGTGACCTACAGGGGGCGAACGTCCTGACTTTC
CAISDLQGANVLTF
>few|TRBJ1-1|TRBD1|TRBV5-1
TGCGCCAGCAGCTTGGAAGGACAGGGGGATGGGACTGAAGCTTTCTTT
CASSLEGQGDGTEAFF
>few|TRBJ2-7|TRBD2|TRBV28
TGTGCCACCTACCTCCCGGGGGGGAAGGTCGACGAGCAGTACTTC
CATYLPGGKVDEQYF
>.|TRBJ2-1|TRBD2|TRBV29-1
TGCAGCGTTGATAGCGGGAGAATTGGGAATGAGCAGTTCTTC
CSVDSGRIGNEQFF
>.|TRBJ2-1|.|TRBV11-1
TGTGCCAGCAGCTTAGTAAGCGTGGGCAGAACCTATCGCTCCAATGAGCAGTTCTTC
CASSLVSVGRTYRSNEQFF
>.|TRBJ2-1|.|TRBV20-1
TGCAGTGCCTTTCCCCCCCCCTACAATGAGCAGTTCTTC
CSAFPPPYNEQFF
>.|TRBJ2-3|.|TRBV7-7
TGTGCTAGCAGTATAGGGTCAGGAAGCACAGATACGCAGTATTTT
CASSIGSGSTDTQYF
>many|TRBJ2-7|TRBD1|TRBV18
TGTGCCAGCTCACCTAGGACAGGGGGTACGTACGAGCAGTACTTC
CASSPRTGGTYEQYF
>few|TRBJ2-3|TRBD1|TRBV4-3
TGCGCCAGCAGCCCAGGCCGGGACAGGGCTAGGAATACGCAGTATTTT
CASSPGRDRARNTQYF
>many|TRBJ2-7|TRBD1|TRBV5-1
TGTGCCAGCAGCTTAGGGACAGTACCCTACGAGCAGTACTTC
CASSLGTVPYEQYF
>few|TRBJ2-7|.|TRBV6-6
TGTGCCTCGCGTGTTGGGCTCAACCACGAGCAGTACTTC
CASRVGLNHEQYF
>.|TRBJ1-6|.|TRBV7-9
TGTGCCAGCAGCTATCAGGGGAGCCAGAATTCACCCCTCCACTTT
CASSYQGSQNSPLHF
>few|TRBJ1-5|TRBD1|TRBV28
TGTGCCAGCAGTTTAATACAGGGGATGGGCAATCAGCCCCAGCATTTT
CASSLIQGMGNQPQHF
>.|TRBJ2-7|TRBD2|TRBV12-3/TRBV12-4
TGTGCCAGCAGCCCTAGCGGGAGGGCGAGCGAGCAGTACTTC
CASSPSGRASEQYF
>.|TRBJ2-7|.|TRBV7-3
TGTGCCAGCAGCTTAGGTGGGAGCGCCCACGAGCAGTACTTC
CASSLGGSAHEQYF
>.|TRBJ1-2|TRBD1|TRBV11-2
TGTGCCAGCAGCTTTACAGGGGAAGGCGGTGGCTACACCTTC
CASSFTGEGGGYTF
>few|TRBJ2-3|.|TRBV5-1
TGCGCCAGCAAACGCCCAGGGCCAGATACGCAGTATTTT
CASKRPGPDTQYF
>many|TRBJ2-5|TRBD2|TRBV5-1
TGCGCCAGCAGCTGGGAGGGCCTACAAGAGACCCAGTACTTC
CASSWEGLQETQYF
>.|TRBJ1-1|.|TRBV20-1
TGCAGTGCTAGATCGGGACAGAACACTGAAGCTTTCTTT
CSARSGQNTEAFF
>.|TRBJ1-5|.|TRBV7-2
TGTGCCAGCAGCTTTCAGGATCAGCCCCAGCATTTT
CASSFQDQPQHF
>.|TRBJ2-2|.|TRBV12-3/TRBV12-4
TGTGCCAGCGGGAGGGGGCAAACCGGGGAGCTGTTTTTT
CASGRGQTGELFF